A selection of T cell receptor beta chains follows, all from one sample in a study of shared clonotypes between healthy human individuals. Sequencing was performed with immunoSEQ multiplex PCR; in TCRdb, only in-frame clones are kept and a portion is missing. Of 100,000 to 120,000 clones listed, about 63% are singletons. Sample: memory CD8+ T cells sorted from blood. The receptors here all came from a woman in her 30s in good health. CDR3s include the opening cysteine and the closing phenylalanine or tryptophan. The order of the fields is CDR3 protein, CDR3 DNA, clone size, V gene, J gene, D gene, CDR3 length. D genes are given only for firm matches. Expanded clones are given a class, and other clones once, few, many or no size at all.

CDR3aa: CASSGTRGSYNEQFF
CDR3nt: TGTGCCAGCAGCGGGACCAGGGGGTCCTACAATGAGCAGTTCTTC
abundance: .
v_gene: TRBV28
j_gene: TRBJ2-1
d_gene: TRBD1
len: 15

CDR3aa: CASSKSGKLDTQYF
CDR3nt: TGTGCCAGCAGCAAAAGCGGGAAGCTGGATACGCAGTATTTT
abundance: .
v_gene: TRBV9
j_gene: TRBJ2-3
d_gene: TRBD2
len: 14

CDR3aa: CSARVVYEQYF
CDR3nt: TGCAGTGCTAGGGTCGTCTACGAGCAGTACTTC
abundance: .
v_gene: TRBV20-1
j_gene: TRBJ2-7
d_gene: .
len: 11

CDR3aa: CASSEDGYEQYF
CDR3nt: TGCGCCAGCAGTGAGGACGGCTACGAGCAGTACTTC
abundance: once
v_gene: TRBV10-2
j_gene: TRBJ2-7
d_gene: .
len: 12

CDR3aa: CASSPVRDGNTIYF
CDR3nt: TGTGCCAGCTCACCAGTAAGGGATGGAAACACCATATATTTT
abundance: .
v_gene: TRBV18
j_gene: TRBJ1-3
d_gene: .
len: 14

CDR3aa: CASSWGWREWYEQYF
CDR3nt: TGTGCCAGCAGTTGGGGTTGGCGGGAGTGGTACGAGCAGTACTTC
abundance: once
v_gene: TRBV6-1
j_gene: TRBJ2-7
d_gene: TRBD2
len: 15

CDR3aa: CASSLVPPTPLSTDTQYF
CDR3nt: TGTGCCAGCAGTTTAGTCCCTCCGACACCTCTAAGCACAGATACGCAGTATTTT
abundance: once
v_gene: TRBV27
j_gene: TRBJ2-3
d_gene: .
len: 18

CDR3aa: CASSQLDFEQFF
CDR3nt: TGTGCCAGCTCACAGCTAGATTTTGAGCAGTTCTTC
abundance: few
v_gene: TRBV18
j_gene: TRBJ2-1
d_gene: .
len: 12

CDR3aa: CATSRDREGSETQYF
CDR3nt: TGTGCCACCAGCAGAGACCGGGAGGGCTCGGAGACCCAGTACTTC
abundance: few
v_gene: TRBV15
j_gene: TRBJ2-5
d_gene: TRBD2
len: 15

CDR3aa: CASKKGQGENTEAFF
CDR3nt: TGTGCCAGCAAAAAGGGACAGGGGGAAAACACTGAAGCTTTCTTT
abundance: .
v_gene: TRBV6-1
j_gene: TRBJ1-1
d_gene: TRBD1
len: 15

CDR3aa: CASSVSAGPNTGELFF
CDR3nt: TGTGCCAGCAGTGTTTCGGCGGGTCCGAACACCGGGGAGCTGTTTTTT
abundance: .
v_gene: TRBV2
j_gene: TRBJ2-2
d_gene: .
len: 16

CDR3aa: CASSLSQGDGYTF
CDR3nt: TGTGCCAGCAGCCTCTCGCAGGGGGACGGCTACACCTTC
abundance: .
v_gene: TRBV27
j_gene: TRBJ1-2
d_gene: TRBD1
len: 13

CDR3aa: CASSTGRLPNEKLFF
CDR3nt: TGTGCCAGTAGTACAGGACGGCTTCCTAATGAAAAACTGTTTTTT
abundance: .
v_gene: TRBV19
j_gene: TRBJ1-4
d_gene: .
len: 15

CDR3aa: CSGPYIDEQFF
CDR3nt: TGCAGTGGACCTTACATCGATGAGCAGTTCTTC
abundance: .
v_gene: TRBV20-1
j_gene: TRBJ2-1
d_gene: .
len: 11

CDR3aa: CASSLLGTYEQYF
CDR3nt: TGTGCCAGCAGCTTACTGGGGACCTACGAGCAGTACTTC
abundance: .
v_gene: TRBV7-9
j_gene: TRBJ2-7
d_gene: .
len: 13

CDR3aa: CASRSGTHATGELFF
CDR3nt: TGTGCCAGTAGATCCGGGACACACGCCACCGGGGAGCTGTTTTTT
abundance: .
v_gene: TRBV19
j_gene: TRBJ2-2
d_gene: .
len: 15

CDR3aa: CASSRADYEQYF
CDR3nt: TGTGCCAGCAGCAGGGCGGATTACGAGCAGTACTTC
abundance: .
v_gene: TRBV5-6
j_gene: TRBJ2-7
d_gene: .
len: 12

CDR3aa: CASSLGGSGNQPQHF
CDR3nt: TGTGCCAGCAGCTTAGGGGGATCTGGCAATCAGCCCCAGCATTTT
abundance: .
v_gene: TRBV7-8
j_gene: TRBJ1-5
d_gene: .
len: 15

CDR3aa: CASSLEGLGIEEQYF
CDR3nt: TGCGCCAGCAGCTTGGAGGGACTAGGTATCGAGGAGCAGTACTTC
abundance: .
v_gene: TRBV5-1
j_gene: TRBJ2-7
d_gene: TRBD2
len: 15

CDR3aa: CASSESSTSGSSYEQYF
CDR3nt: TGTGCCAGCAGTGAATCCTCCACTAGCGGGAGCTCCTACGAGCAGTACTTC
abundance: .
v_gene: TRBV25-1
j_gene: TRBJ2-7
d_gene: TRBD2
len: 17

CDR3aa: CASSDSPSSTVDTQYF
CDR3nt: TGTGCCAGCAGTGACTCTCCTAGCTCTACGGTAGATACGCAGTATTTT
abundance: many
v_gene: TRBV6-4
j_gene: TRBJ2-3
d_gene: .
len: 16

CDR3aa: CASKMPDYGYTF
CDR3nt: TGTGCCAGCAAGATGCCAGACTATGGCTACACCTTC
abundance: few
v_gene: TRBV2
j_gene: TRBJ1-2
d_gene: .
len: 12

CDR3aa: CASSQGWTGYNEKLFF
CDR3nt: TGCGCCAGCAGCCAGGGCTGGACAGGGTACAATGAAAAACTGTTTTTT
abundance: .
v_gene: TRBV4-1
j_gene: TRBJ1-4
d_gene: TRBD1
len: 16

CDR3aa: CASSEEGWTEAFF
CDR3nt: TGCGCCAGCAGTGAAGAGGGTTGGACTGAAGCTTTCTTT
abundance: .
v_gene: TRBV10-2
j_gene: TRBJ1-1
d_gene: .
len: 13

CDR3aa: CSAKREGEYF
CDR3nt: TGCAGTGCCAAGCGGGAAGGAGAGTATTTT
abundance: .
v_gene: TRBV20-1
j_gene: TRBJ2-3
d_gene: TRBD2
len: 10

CDR3aa: CASSLTGDEQYF
CDR3nt: TGTGCCAGCAGCTTAACCGGAGACGAGCAGTACTTC
abundance: .
v_gene: TRBV11-2
j_gene: TRBJ2-7
d_gene: .
len: 12

CDR3aa: CASSQVLAGSNYEQYF
CDR3nt: TGCGCCAGCAGCCAAGTCCTAGCGGGATCCAACTACGAGCAGTACTTC
abundance: many
v_gene: TRBV4-1
j_gene: TRBJ2-7
d_gene: TRBD2
len: 16

CDR3aa: CASSFFGERGDTQYF
CDR3nt: TGTGCCAGCAGCTTCTTCGGGGAAAGGGGCGATACGCAGTATTTT
abundance: .
v_gene: TRBV11-2
j_gene: TRBJ2-3
d_gene: .
len: 15

CDR3aa: CASSLVYRDKSGANVLTF
CDR3nt: TGTGCCAGCAGCTTAGTGTACAGGGATAAGTCTGGGGCCAACGTCCTGACTTTC
abundance: .
v_gene: TRBV7-9
j_gene: TRBJ2-6
d_gene: .
len: 18

CDR3aa: CASSLVGRGEQPQHF
CDR3nt: TGTGCCAGCAGCTTAGTGGGCAGGGGGGAGCAGCCCCAGCATTTT
abundance: .
v_gene: TRBV7-8
j_gene: TRBJ1-5
d_gene: TRBD1
len: 15

CDR3aa: CASSLGDLGNEQFF
CDR3nt: TGTGCCAGCAGCCTAGGGGATTTAGGGAATGAGCAGTTCTTC
abundance: .
v_gene: TRBV25-1
j_gene: TRBJ2-1
d_gene: .
len: 14

CDR3aa: CATEDGTDTQYF
CDR3nt: TGTGCCACCGAGGACGGCACAGATACGCAGTATTTT
abundance: .
v_gene: TRBV6-5
j_gene: TRBJ2-3
d_gene: .
len: 12

CDR3aa: CASSYSLARGPCEQYF
CDR3nt: TGTGCCAGCAGTTACTCGTTGGCTAGGGGTCCCTGCGAGCAGTACTTC
abundance: .
v_gene: TRBV6-6
j_gene: TRBJ2-7
d_gene: .
len: 16

CDR3aa: CASSPRDNSYEQYF
CDR3nt: TGTGCCAGCAGTCCCCGAGACAACTCCTACGAGCAGTACTTC
abundance: many
v_gene: TRBV7-6
j_gene: TRBJ2-7
d_gene: .
len: 14

CDR3aa: CASSPGTAGSTEAFF
CDR3nt: TGTGCCAGCAGCCCAGGTACGGCGGGGAGCACTGAAGCTTTCTTT
abundance: once
v_gene: TRBV28
j_gene: TRBJ1-1
d_gene: .
len: 15

CDR3aa: CASSRGQGSTEAFF
CDR3nt: TGTGCCAGTAGTAGAGGACAGGGGAGCACTGAAGCTTTCTTT
abundance: .
v_gene: TRBV19
j_gene: TRBJ1-1
d_gene: TRBD1
len: 14

CDR3aa: CSATGPWEYF
CDR3nt: TGCAGTGCTACGGGTCCGTGGGAGTATTTT
abundance: .
v_gene: TRBV20-1
j_gene: TRBJ2-3
d_gene: .
len: 10

CDR3aa: CASSGGIVNYGYTF
CDR3nt: TGTGCCAGCAGCGGGGGGATAGTTAACTATGGCTACACCTTC
abundance: .
v_gene: TRBV21-1
j_gene: TRBJ1-2
d_gene: .
len: 14

CDR3aa: CASSEVSGANVLTF
CDR3nt: TGTGCCAGCAGTGAGGTATCTGGGGCCAACGTCCTGACTTTC
abundance: many
v_gene: TRBV6-4
j_gene: TRBJ2-6
d_gene: .
len: 14

CDR3aa: CASGSRYSNQPQHF
CDR3nt: TGTGCCAGCGGGAGCAGGTATAGCAATCAGCCCCAGCATTTT
abundance: many
v_gene: TRBV28
j_gene: TRBJ1-5
d_gene: .
len: 14

CDR3aa: CASRGLNTEAFF
CDR3nt: TGTGCCAGTAGGGGCCTGAACACTGAAGCTTTCTTT
abundance: .
v_gene: TRBV19
j_gene: TRBJ1-1
d_gene: .
len: 12

CDR3aa: CAWSVLWDEQFF
CDR3nt: TGTGCCTGGAGTGTACTCTGGGATGAGCAGTTCTTC
abundance: .
v_gene: TRBV30
j_gene: TRBJ2-1
d_gene: .
len: 12

CDR3aa: CASSYPPRQGTDTQYF
CDR3nt: TGTGCCAGCAGTTACCCACCCCGGCAGGGCACAGATACGCAGTATTTT
abundance: few
v_gene: TRBV6-6
j_gene: TRBJ2-3
d_gene: .
len: 16

CDR3aa: CASRKGTELRNSNQPQHF
CDR3nt: TGTGCCAGCAGAAAGGGGACAGAACTACGAAATAGCAATCAGCCCCAGCATTTT
abundance: .
v_gene: TRBV27
j_gene: TRBJ1-5
d_gene: TRBD1
len: 18

CDR3aa: CASGSISNTGELFF
CDR3nt: TGTGCCAGCGGAAGTATTTCGAACACCGGGGAGCTGTTTTTT
abundance: .
v_gene: TRBV6-5
j_gene: TRBJ2-2
d_gene: .
len: 14

CDR3aa: CASSPWTSGNSYEQYF
CDR3nt: TGCGCCAGCAGCCCCTGGACTAGCGGGAACTCCTACGAGCAGTACTTC
abundance: .
v_gene: TRBV5-1
j_gene: TRBJ2-7
d_gene: TRBD2
len: 16

CDR3aa: CASSDNRGNTDTQYF
CDR3nt: TGTGCCAGCAGTGACAATCGGGGGAACACAGATACGCAGTATTTT
abundance: .
v_gene: TRBV25-1
j_gene: TRBJ2-3
d_gene: .
len: 15

CDR3aa: CATSRGQEMNTEAFF
CDR3nt: TGTGCCACCAGCAGAGGACAGGAGATGAACACTGAAGCTTTCTTT
abundance: few
v_gene: TRBV15
j_gene: TRBJ1-1
d_gene: .
len: 15

CDR3aa: CASLAGGSTDTQYF
CDR3nt: TGTGCCAGCCTAGCGGGGGGGAGCACAGATACGCAGTATTTT
abundance: .
v_gene: TRBV7-9
j_gene: TRBJ2-3
d_gene: TRBD2
len: 14

CDR3aa: CASSPTSYEQYF
CDR3nt: TGTGCCAGCAGCCCGACCTCCTACGAGCAGTACTTC
abundance: .
v_gene: TRBV7-9
j_gene: TRBJ2-7
d_gene: .
len: 12

CDR3aa: CASSARDRVREQYF
CDR3nt: TGTGCCAGCAGCGCCCGGGACAGGGTTCGCGAGCAGTACTTC
abundance: few
v_gene: TRBV11-2
j_gene: TRBJ2-7
d_gene: TRBD1
len: 14

CDR3aa: CASSLSYYEQYF
CDR3nt: TGTGCCAGCAGCTTATCTTACTACGAGCAGTACTTC
abundance: .
v_gene: TRBV7-9
j_gene: TRBJ2-7
d_gene: .
len: 12

CDR3aa: CASSGGTQETQYF
CDR3nt: TGCGCCAGCAGCGGGGGGACCCAAGAGACCCAGTACTTC
abundance: .
v_gene: TRBV5-1
j_gene: TRBJ2-5
d_gene: .
len: 13

CDR3aa: CASSPIEFSTDTQYF
CDR3nt: TGTGCCAGCTCACCAATAGAATTTAGCACAGATACGCAGTATTTT
abundance: few
v_gene: TRBV18
j_gene: TRBJ2-3
d_gene: .
len: 15

CDR3aa: CASSVGLAGPYEQYF
CDR3nt: TGTGCCAGCAGCGTAGGACTAGCGGGACCCTACGAGCAGTACTTC
abundance: once
v_gene: TRBV9
j_gene: TRBJ2-7
d_gene: TRBD2
len: 15